This note documents a single TCR beta chain sequence. The antigen is undetermined. V shed 1 base and J 5 bases; nucleotides not matched to a gene: 1. The CDR3 loop spans 15 amino acids. Germline V gene sequence: CDR1 SGHTA, CDR2 FQGTGA. Amplification targeted TCR beta CDR3 regions from RNA transcripts. Primed by the HTBI set, a first-round RT-PCR was run on the TCR CDR3. MiXCR, applied by TCRdb to the multiplex PCR reads, yields one record per CDR3 protein. The sample carries approximately 530,000 distinct CDR3 sequences, 15% to 20% recorded once. The data are from a study of T cells in Graves' hyperthyroidism and ophthalmopathy. Broader study findings: A 13 V-J signature model discriminated ophthalmopathy versus stable hyperthyroidism. Blood also showed most of the thyroid clonotypes that were expanded above 0.001.

The genes are TRBV7-3 and TRBJ1-6, with 8 bases fitting TRBD1. Sequencing input: blood. The TCR originated in a man aged 35-49 years with Graves' ophthalmopathy. The CDR3 DNA reads as TGTGCCAGCAGCTTAAGACAGGGGAATAATTCACCCCTCCACTTT. Its translation is CASSLRQGNNSPLHF.